The 10 T cell receptor beta chains in this list originate from one sample, sequenced in a study of T cell responses to AZD1222 COVID-19 vaccine (dated by TCRdb to 2020 to 2023). This sample's time point label indicates: about 28 days (+/-7) after the second vaccine dose. The library was made by the immunoSEQ multiplex PCR assay. Imported from immuneACCESS, the table was reduced by TCRdb to in-frame sequences with V and J called. These copies leave out some clones; in studies compared against another copy, an unresolved V gene accounts for under half, and the cause of the remainder is not known. The sample includes 150,000 or so clones, with about nine tenths observed a single time. In total, the top ten clones hold more than 1% of the sample. Sequencing was performed on peripheral blood, taken 28 days after the second AZD1222 dose. These TCRs come from an adult who received the AZD1222 COVID-19 vaccine.

In this sample, this clone turned up a few times. The chain carries TRBV11-3 and TRBJ2-7; 7 nucleotides align to TRBD2. Germline V gives CDR1 SGHNT, CDR2 YENEEA. The CDR3 length is 15 residues. V gave up 2 bases and J gave up 0 bases; unmatched junction bases: 4. The CDR3 loop is CASSLRGGPSYEQYF. DNA of the CDR3: TGTGCCAGCAGCTTACGGGGAGGGCCCTCCTACGAGCAGTACTTC.

This chain connects TRBV6-5 to TRBJ2-3; TRBD2 matches at 11 bases. Germline CDR1 reads MNHEY; CDR2 reads SVGAGI. V lost 5 bases to trimming and J lost 5 bases; unmatched junction nucleotides: 6. The CDR3 spans 15 residues. This CDR3 reads CASSQNLAGGDTQYF. Here the CDR3 DNA reads TGTGCCAGCAGTCAAAATCTAGCGGGAGGAGATACGCAGTATTTT.

The V gene is TRBV10-2, the J gene TRBJ2-3; D not certain. Germline values: CDR1 WSHSY, CDR2 SAAADI. The CDR3 runs to 15 residues. Deletions cut 8 bases from V and 1 base from J, with 16 bases between. The CDR3 DNA is TGCGCCAGCTCCGGCGGTGAAGCTGGCACAGATACGCAGTATTTT. Translated, it gives CASSGGEAGTDTQYF.

This chain uses TRBV28 with TRBJ2-7, with TRBD2 as a possible D gene (5 bases). The CDR3 contains 13 residues. From germline, CDR1 is MDHEN and CDR2 SYDVKM. With 2 bases removed from V and 3 bases from J, the gap between germline ends came to 8 bases. As DNA, the CDR3 is TGTGCCAGCAGTTTAGGACTTGACTACGAGCAGTACTTC. Its translation: CASSLGLDYEQYF. Combining the CDR3 with reference TRBV28 and TRBJ2-7 gives the whole variable domain DVKVTQSSRYLVKRTGEKVFLECVQDMDHENMFWYRQDPGLGLRLIYFSYDVKMKEKGDIPEGYSVSREKKERFSLILESASTNQTSMYLCASSLGLDYEQYFGPGTRLTVT.

The chain combines TRBV4-1 with TRBJ1-1, with 11 bases aligning to TRBD1. The junction had 7 bases not matched to a gene; V was cut back by 4 bases and J by 3 bases. The CDR3 is made up of 16 amino acids. Germline CDR1 reads MGHRA; CDR2 reads YSYEKL. The CDR3 nucleotides read TGCGCCAGCAGCCCTCCGGGACAGGGGGTATACACTGAAGCTTTCTTT. Amino acid sequence: CASSPPGQGVYTEAFF.

This clone has only one observation. This chain connects TRBV9 to TRBJ2-7; possible D gene TRBD2, 5 bases. The germline V gene encodes CDR1 SGDLS and CDR2 YYNGEE. V was pared by 4 bases and J by 11 bases, with 16 bases between. This CDR3 region has 12 residues. The CDR3 DNA follows: TGTGCCAGCAGCTCGGTACTAGGGAGCAAGTACTTC. This translates into CASSSVLGSKYF.

This rearrangement joins TRBV10-1 to TRBJ2-1; tentatively, D is TRBD2 (6 bases). V was pared by 0 bases and J by 9 bases, with 18 bases between. CDR3 length: 16 residues. Germline V lookup: CDR1 WNHNN, CDR2 SYGVQD (reference sequence). CDR3 bases: TGCGCCAGCAGTGAGTCGATCGGGACTTACCCTGGTGAGCAGTTCTTC. Its translation: CASSESIGTYPGEQFF.

The chain is built from TRBV7-8 and TRBJ2-7; 7 bases are a match to TRBD2. The V gene's germline CDR1 is SGHVS and CDR2 FQNEAQ. This CDR3 has 16 amino acids. The V gene end was trimmed by 5 bases and the J gene end by 3 bases; junction bases not matched to a gene: 13. DNA for the CDR3: TGTGCCAGCAGCCAAGGGTTAGGACTAGAGTTCTACGAGCAGTACTTC. It encodes CASSQGLGLEFYEQYF.

The chain couples TRBV6-5 to TRBJ2-7, with D unclear. Germline loops: CDR1 MNHEY, CDR2 SVGAGI. The CDR3 covers 15 residues. Trimming removed 0 bases from V and 5 bases from J, with 14 bases in between. The DNA for the CDR3 is TGTGCCAGCAGTTACTCGGACCGCTCCGTCCACGAGCAGTACTTC. Its protein product is CASSYSDRSVHEQYF.

The chain joins TRBV7-3 to TRBJ2-1, with 9 bases matching TRBD2. J was trimmed by 6 bases and V by 3 bases; bases with no gene match: 6. The CDR3 has 15 amino acids. Germline assignment: CDR1 SGHTA and CDR2 FQGTGA. The CDR3 nucleotides are TGTGCCAGCAGCTTGGGACTAGCTTTTGTCAATGAGCAGTTCTTC. Translating gives CASSLGLAFVNEQFF.